This T cell receptor beta chain was identified in a study of CD8+CD57+ T cells in acquired aplastic anemia (dated by TCRdb to 2016 to 2019). As for the study more broadly: DNA extracted from sorted CD4+ and CD8+ cells had a mean of approximately 3 ug, with a range of about 0.19 to 27.4 ug. CD8+CD57+ expansion was defined as frequency above the mean frequency observed in healthy subjects.

Expansion of CD8+CD57+ cells had been shown by flow cytometry in the patients chosen for sequencing. Every patient had a diagnosis of severe acquired aplastic anemia based on International Study of Aplastic Anemia and Agranulocytosis and Camitta criteria. No therapy had been received by the patients at the time of blood sampling. In the study, sorted CD4+ and CD8+ blood T cells from patients with severe aplastic anemia and from healthy subjects underwent deep sequencing of TCR repertoires. Patients were enrolled under clinicaltrials.gov protocols 00001620, 01623167, 00001397, 00071045, 00081523 and 00961064 in the USA. Ficoll-Paque density gradient centrifugation was used to isolate peripheral blood mononuclear cells. Before DNA extraction, CD4+ and CD8+ T cells were sorted by FACS or by magnetic beads. TCR beta VDJ combination and CDR3 sequence profiling used genomic DNA as the template. An Illumina HiSeq 2000 was used for TCR repertoire sequencing. Processing in the source paper ran as follows. TRBV/TRBJ rearrangement plots, CDR3 size and DJ length profiles, and Simpson's diversity index were used to assess repertoires. The most abundant DNA sequence in the deep sequencing data was taken as the immunodominant clone. CDR3 amino acid sequences were screened for sharing across subjects and were compared with published repertoires and the VDJdb database. TCRdb ran its own pipeline on the public reads, namely fastp trimming at Q25 and MiXCR clone calling, and kept in-frame beta chains. Entries are consolidated by CDR3 protein sequence, retaining the most common genes and DNA. Clone size and V and J calls follow TCRdb, not the original study. The sample has around 430,000 distinct CDR3 sequences on record, under 40% of them singletons. Jointly, the top ten make up less than 0.85% of the sample.

Broad study findings and their caveats: Roughly 29 CD8+ CDR3 sequences were found to be shared between patients and controls, but these sequences appeared to be highly expressed in patients and within the immunodominant clones of the patients. CD8+ Simpson's diversity did not differ significantly between patients and healthy controls (P=0.060).

On this clonotype itself: Its antigen remains unidentified. The sample holds no much larger clone one base away, and base qualities are not on file.

Sequences KGHDR (CDR1) and SFDVKD (CDR2) are obtained from the germline V gene. CDR3 length: 13 amino acids, cysteine to phenylalanine. Only the CDR3 part of the read is kept: 39 bases, read in frame from the first base. The trim is 5 bases for V and 4 bases for J, with a gap of 9 bases between the germline ends. The source of this sequence is a human donor with aplastic anemia. The specimen sequenced was sorted CD4+, CD8+, or CD8+CD57+ T cells (not recorded which) from PBMCs. The chain uses TRBV24-1 and TRBJ2-3, with the D segment possibly TRBD1 or TRBD2, each aligning over 5 bases. For the CDR3, the sequence is CATSGRGADTQYF. The nucleotides read TGTGCCACCAGTGGTCGAGGGGCAGATACGCAGTATTTT.